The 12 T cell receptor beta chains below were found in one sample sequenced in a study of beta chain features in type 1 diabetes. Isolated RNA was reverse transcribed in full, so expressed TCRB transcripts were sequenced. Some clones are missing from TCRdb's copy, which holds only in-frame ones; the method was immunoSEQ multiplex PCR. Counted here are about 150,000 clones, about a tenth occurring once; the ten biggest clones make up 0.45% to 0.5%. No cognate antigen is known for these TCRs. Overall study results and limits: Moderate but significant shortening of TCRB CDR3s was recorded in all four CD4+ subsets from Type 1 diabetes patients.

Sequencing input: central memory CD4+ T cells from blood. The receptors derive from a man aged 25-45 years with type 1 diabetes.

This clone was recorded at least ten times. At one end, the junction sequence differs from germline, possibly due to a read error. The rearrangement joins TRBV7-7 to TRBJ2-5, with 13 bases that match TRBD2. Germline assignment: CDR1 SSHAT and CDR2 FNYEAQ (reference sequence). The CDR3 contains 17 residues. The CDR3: CASSRTSGSTHQETQYF. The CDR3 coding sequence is TGTGCTAGCAGCCGGACTAGCGGGAGTACCCACCAAGAGACCCAGTACTTC.

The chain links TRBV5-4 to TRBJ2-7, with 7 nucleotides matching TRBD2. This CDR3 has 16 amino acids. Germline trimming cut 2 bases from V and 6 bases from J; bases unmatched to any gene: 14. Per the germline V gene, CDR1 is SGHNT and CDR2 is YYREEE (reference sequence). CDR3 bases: TGTGCCAGCAGCTTAGTCTGGGCGGGAGAAACTCTCGAGCAGTACTTC. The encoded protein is CASSLVWAGETLEQYF.

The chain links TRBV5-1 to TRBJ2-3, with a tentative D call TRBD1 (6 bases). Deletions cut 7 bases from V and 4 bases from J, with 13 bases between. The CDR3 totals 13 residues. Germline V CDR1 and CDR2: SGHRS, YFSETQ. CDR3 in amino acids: CASQTQGSDTQYF. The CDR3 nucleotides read TGCGCCAGCCAAACTCAGGGGTCAGATACGCAGTATTTT.

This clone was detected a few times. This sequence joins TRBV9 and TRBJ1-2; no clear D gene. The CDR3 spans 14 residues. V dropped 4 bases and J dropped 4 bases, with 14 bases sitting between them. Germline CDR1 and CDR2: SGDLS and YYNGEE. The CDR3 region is CASSSDLGAYGYTF. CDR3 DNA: TGTGCCAGCAGCTCAGATCTCGGAGCCTATGGCTACACCTTC.

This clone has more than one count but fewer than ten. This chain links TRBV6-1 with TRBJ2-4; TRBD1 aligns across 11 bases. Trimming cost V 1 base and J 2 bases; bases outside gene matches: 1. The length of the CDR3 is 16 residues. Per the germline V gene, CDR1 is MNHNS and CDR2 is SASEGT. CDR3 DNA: TGTGCCAGCAGTGAAGGGACAGGGGGCACCAAAAACATTCAGTACTTC. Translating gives CASSEGTGGTKNIQYF.

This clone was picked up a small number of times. The CDR3 loop reads CASTPTGVDEQYF. CDR3 DNA: TGTGCCAGCACCCCGACAGGAGTTGACGAGCAGTACTTC. The chain carries TRBV6-5 and TRBJ2-7, with a possible D match to TRBD1 (6 bases). Germline assignment: CDR1 MNHEY and CDR2 SVGAGI. V lost 7 bases to trimming and J lost 5 bases, with 15 bases between them. The length of the CDR3 is 13 residues.

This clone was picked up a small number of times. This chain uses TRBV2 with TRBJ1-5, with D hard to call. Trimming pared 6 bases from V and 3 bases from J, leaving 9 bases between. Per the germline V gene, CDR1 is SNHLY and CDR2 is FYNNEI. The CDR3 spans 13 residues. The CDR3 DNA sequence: TGTGCCAGCAGGAGGTCTGTCAATCAGCCCCAGCATTTT. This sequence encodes CASRRSVNQPQHF.

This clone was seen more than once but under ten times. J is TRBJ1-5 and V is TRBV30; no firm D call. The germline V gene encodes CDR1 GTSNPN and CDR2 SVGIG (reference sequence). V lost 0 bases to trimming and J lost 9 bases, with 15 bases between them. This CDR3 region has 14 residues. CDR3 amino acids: CAWSVEAGERPQHF. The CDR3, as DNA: TGTGCCTGGAGTGTAGAGGCGGGAGAGAGGCCCCAGCATTTT.

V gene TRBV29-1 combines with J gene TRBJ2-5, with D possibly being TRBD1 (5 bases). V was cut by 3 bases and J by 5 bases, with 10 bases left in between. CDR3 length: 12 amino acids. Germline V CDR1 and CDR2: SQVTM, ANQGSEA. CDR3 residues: CSVDRVQETQYF. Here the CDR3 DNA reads TGCAGCGTTGACAGGGTCCAGGAGACCCAGTACTTC.

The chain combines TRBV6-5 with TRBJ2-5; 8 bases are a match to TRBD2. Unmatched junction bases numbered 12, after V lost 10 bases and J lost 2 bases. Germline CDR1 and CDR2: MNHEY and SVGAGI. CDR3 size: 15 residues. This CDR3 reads CATSGSGSSQETQYF. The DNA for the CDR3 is TGTGCCACGAGCGGGAGTGGCAGTTCACAAGAGACCCAGTACTTC.

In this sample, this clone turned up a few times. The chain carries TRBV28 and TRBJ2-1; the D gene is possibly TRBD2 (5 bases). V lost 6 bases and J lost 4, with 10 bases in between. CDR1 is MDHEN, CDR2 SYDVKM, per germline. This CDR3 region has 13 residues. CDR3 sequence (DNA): TGTGCCAGCAGCGGACTCTTTTACAATGAGCAGTTCTTC. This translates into CASSGLFYNEQFF.

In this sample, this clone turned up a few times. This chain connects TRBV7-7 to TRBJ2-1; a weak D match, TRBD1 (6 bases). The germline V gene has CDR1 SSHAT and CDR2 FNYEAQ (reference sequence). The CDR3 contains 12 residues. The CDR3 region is CAQGIPGNEQFF. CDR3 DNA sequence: TGTGCTCAGGGGATTCCGGGCAATGAGCAGTTCTTC. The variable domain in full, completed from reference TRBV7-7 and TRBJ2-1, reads GAGVSQSPRYKVTKRGQDVTLRCDPISSHATLYWYQQALGQGPEFLTYFNYEAQPDKSGLPSDRFSAERPEGSISTLTIQRTEQRDSAMYRCAQGIPGNEQFFGPGTRLTVL.